The entry below gives a single T cell receptor beta chain sequence along with its context. The data are from a study of blood T cell repertoires in COVID-19. Self-reported history from a screening survey and questionnaire set each donor's cohort. Between the trimmed V and J ends, which lost 9 bases and 10 bases, there was a span of 18 bases. The CDR3 extends over 12 amino acids. Germline V gives CDR1 LNHDA, CDR2 SQIVND (reference sequence). In the source study's methods: Cell counts per sample came from amplifying reference gene primers. Some clones are missing from TCRdb's copy, which holds only in-frame ones; the method was immunoSEQ multiplex PCR. From that table come the V and J calls and clone size; the DNA was used to work out D and trimming. The sample lists under 250,000 clones; around 82% were seen once.

This clonotype originated in a woman aged 45-65 years who had been exposed to COVID-19. V usage is TRBV19 and J usage is TRBJ1-2; D might be TRBD1 (5 bases). Sample: PBMCs or T cells enriched from blood (not recorded which). CDR3 nucleotides: TGTGCCAGCTCCGACAGAGTGTGGGACTACACCTTC. It codes for CASSDRVWDYTF.